The 31 T cell receptor beta chains reported below all come from one sample, sequenced in a study of shared clonotypes between healthy human individuals. This table comes from immunoSEQ multiplex PCR, and its TCRdb copy is limited to in-frame clones, with some not included. The table records 2 million to 2.5 million clones, nearly 97% of them present only once. Sequenced: naive CD4+ T cells sorted from blood. Subset reported: CD45RA+ positively selected. Receptors originate from a man in his late teens or twenties in good health.

The CDR3 protein is CASSLAGRSSTDTQYF. CDR3 nucleotide sequence: TGTGCCAGCAGCTTAGCGGGAAGATCTAGCACAGATACGCAGTATTTT. The chain couples TRBV7-2 to TRBJ2-3, with D uncertain. Trimming stripped 0 bases from V and 0 bases from J, with 10 bases between. CDR1 SGHTA and CDR2 FQGNSA come from the germline V gene. This CDR3 has 16 residues.

The gene calls are TRBV6-5 and TRBJ2-7, with TRBD1 matching over 7 bases. V was clipped by 10 bases and J by 2 bases; unmatched bases: 5. The germline V gene encodes CDR1 MNHEY and CDR2 SVGAGI. This CDR3 has 12 amino acids. The CDR3, as DNA: TGTGCCACCGGGACAGCGCCCTACGAGCAGTACTTC. Its translation is CATGTAPYEQYF.

V and J are TRBV6-5 and TRBJ1-3; weak D call: TRBD1 (5 bases). The CDR3 is made up of 15 amino acids. The V gene lost 6 bases and the J gene lost 3 bases, with 15 bases spanning the gap. CDR1 MNHEY and CDR2 SVGAGI come from the germline V gene. The CDR3 reads CASSPGGAHGNTIYF. The CDR3 region has the DNA TGTGCCAGCAGCCCAGGAGGGGCGCATGGAAACACCATATATTTT.

V gene TRBV7-9 combines with J gene TRBJ2-1, with 13 bases identical to TRBD2. V shed 5 bases, J shed 2 bases, and the junction held 6 bases outside the gene matches. CDR1 is SEHNR, CDR2 FQNEAQ, per germline (reference sequence). The CDR3 runs 17 residues. The CDR3 is CASSAPGLAGTYNEQFF. The CDR3, as DNA: TGTGCCAGCAGCGCCCCGGGACTAGCGGGGACCTACAATGAGCAGTTCTTC.

Of note for this clone: At the DNA level, this CDR3 is encoded by other sequences in the same sample as well. The chain carries TRBV28 and TRBJ1-5, with TRBD1 matching over 7 bases. Germline trimming cut 2 bases from V and 1 base from J; bases unmatched to any gene: 2. The CDR3 spans 15 residues. Germline V gene lookup returns CDR1 MDHEN and CDR2 SYDVKM. DNA of the CDR3: TGTGCCAGCAGTTTAGCAGGGGGGAGCAATCAGCCCCAGCATTTT. Protein sequence: CASSLAGGSNQPQHF.

The chain employs TRBV19 and TRBJ2-1; D is uncertain. This CDR3 is 14 amino acids long. The germline gives CDR1 LNHDA, CDR2 SQIVND (reference sequence). V dropped 3 bases and J dropped 5 bases, with 11 bases sitting between them. CDR3 sequence: CASSIPRLNNEQFF. The CDR3 bases are TGTGCCAGTAGTATCCCCAGGCTTAACAATGAGCAGTTCTTC.

This chain uses TRBV2 with TRBJ1-1, with no clear D. Germline assignment: CDR1 SNHLY and CDR2 FYNNEI. This CDR3 spans 13 amino acids. Trimming left V 6 bases short and J 1 base short, with 9 bases between. CDR3 amino acids: CASSQEGNTEAFF. CDR3 nucleotides: TGTGCCAGCAGCCAGGAAGGGAACACTGAAGCTTTCTTT.

The chain recombines TRBV6-1 with TRBJ1-5; no firm D call. The CDR3 has 14 residues. Trimming took off 4 bases at V and 0 bases at J, with 7 bases between the two ends. CDR1 and CDR2 from the germline V gene are MNHNS and SASEGT. The CDR3 region has the DNA TGTGCCAGCAGTGGAGTGGGTAGCAATCAGCCCCAGCATTTT. This encodes CASSGVGSNQPQHF.

J is TRBJ2-3 and V is TRBV6-4; D is undetermined. This CDR3 region has 15 residues. Trimming shortened V by 4 bases and J by 0 bases, and 11 bases separated the two germline ends. Germline V gene sequence: CDR1 MRHNA, CDR2 SNTAGT. CDR3 loop: CASSADGSSTDTQYF. As DNA, the CDR3 is TGTGCCAGCAGTGCGGACGGTTCAAGCACAGATACGCAGTATTTT.

The chain uses TRBV6-5 and TRBJ1-5; 7 nucleotides agree with TRBD1. J lost 3 bases, V lost 4 bases, and 6 bases had no gene match. From germline, CDR1 is MNHEY and CDR2 SVGAGI. The CDR3 sequence is 15 residues long. CDR3 amino acids: CASSSGTAINQPQHF. CDR3 coding DNA: TGTGCCAGCAGTTCTGGGACAGCGATCAATCAGCCCCAGCATTTT.

This sequence joins TRBV6-5 and TRBJ1-4, with 7 bases that match TRBD1. The V gene's germline CDR1 is MNHEY and CDR2 SVGAGI. The CDR3 has 13 amino acids. V was clipped by 9 bases and J by 9 bases; unmatched bases: 10. As DNA, the CDR3 is TGTGCCAGGACAGGGACACTAGCTAAAAAACTGTTTTTT. It is translated as CARTGTLAKKLFF.

The chain recombines TRBV4-3 with TRBJ2-7; D may be TRBD2 (5 bases). This CDR3 has 20 residues. V was pared by 0 bases and J by 3 bases, with 27 bases between. CDR1 LGHNA and CDR2 YSLEER come from the germline V gene. CDR3 residues: CASSQDGPRLAPSGDYEQYF. As DNA, the CDR3 is TGCGCCAGCAGCCAAGATGGCCCTCGGCTAGCCCCTTCTGGGGACTACGAGCAGTACTTC.

This clone was picked up one time. The chain couples TRBV9 to TRBJ2-5, with 10 bases lining up with TRBD2. The CDR3 spans 15 residues. After removal of 4 bases from V and 5 bases from J, the junction contained 8 bases not matched to a gene. The germline CDR1 and CDR2 sequences are SGDLS and YYNGEE. DNA of the CDR3: TGTGCCAGCAGCCCTCGTGGTAGCGGGGGGGAGACCCAGTACTTC. It is translated as CASSPRGSGGETQYF.

The CDR3 sequence: CASSHGQRVGLKGLGQYF. The DNA for the CDR3 is TGCGCCAGCAGCCACGGACAAAGGGTTGGACTGAAGGGCCTGGGGCAGTACTTC. The genes are TRBV5-1 and TRBJ2-7; D possibly matches TRBD1 or TRBD2 (5 bases each). The V gene's germline CDR1 is SGHRS and CDR2 YFSETQ. CDR3 length: 18 residues. The V end lost 4 bases, the J end lost 9 bases, and 32 bases lay between the germline ends.

The chain links TRBV7-9 to TRBJ1-3, with 8 bases aligning to TRBD1. Germline assignment: CDR1 SEHNR and CDR2 FQNEAQ (reference sequence). This CDR3 has 18 residues. Trimming cost V 5 bases and J 0 bases; bases outside gene matches: 12. CDR3 region: CASSRDRDRLNSGNTIYF. In DNA form, the CDR3 reads TGTGCCAGCAGCAGAGACCGGGACAGGCTAAACTCTGGAAACACCATATATTTT.

The chain has TRBV7-2 and TRBJ1-5; a possible D gene is TRBD1 (5 bases). V lost 2 bases and J lost 6, with 14 bases in between. CDR1 and CDR2 (germline): SGHTA, FQGNSA. The CDR3 is made up of 15 amino acids. This chain's CDR3 is CASSLRRGAGQPQHF. CDR3 nucleotides: TGTGCCAGCAGCTTAAGGAGGGGCGCGGGTCAGCCCCAGCATTTT.

The CDR3 region has the DNA TGTGCCAGCACTACGAGGGGGGGCCCTTGGGAAAAACTGTTTTTT. Translating gives CASTTRGGPWEKLFF. The chain joins TRBV27 to TRBJ1-4; D may be TRBD1 (6 bases). Per germline, CDR1 MNHEY and CDR2 SMNVEV (reference sequence). The CDR3 contains 15 residues. The ends were cut back, 7 bases at V and 8 bases at J, with 20 bases in the middle.

The gene calls are TRBV28 and TRBJ2-7; 8 bases are a match to TRBD2. Germline lookup yields CDR1 MDHEN and CDR2 SYDVKM. This CDR3 spans 14 amino acids. The ends lost 8 bases at V and 2 bases at J; junction bases unmatched: 8. The CDR3 protein is CASSLTRGAYEQYF. CDR3 bases: TGTGCCAGCTCCCTAACGCGGGGGGCCTACGAGCAGTACTTC.

This chain connects TRBV11-1 to TRBJ2-5; a weak D match, TRBD2 (5 bases). Trimming pared 1 base from V and 2 bases from J, leaving 11 bases between. Germline-derived CDR1 and CDR2 are SGHAT and FQDESV (reference sequence). The CDR3 runs to 15 residues. The CDR3 protein is CASSLVGQRQETQYF. The CDR3 region has the DNA TGTGCCAGCAGCTTAGTAGGGCAGCGGCAAGAGACCCAGTACTTC.

The chain links TRBV18 to TRBJ2-5; D gene unclear. CDR1 and CDR2 (germline): KGHSH, LQKENI. The CDR3 has 17 residues. Trimming pared 1 base from V and 5 bases from J, leaving 20 bases between. This chain's CDR3 is CASSPRSLRTTPETQYF. CDR3 DNA sequence: TGTGCCAGCTCACCACGATCTTTAAGAACAACCCCGGAGACCCAGTACTTC.

The rearrangement joins TRBV19 to TRBJ2-7, with D maybe TRBD2 (5 bases). The V end was cut by 9 bases, the J end by 10 bases, with 22 bases between. The CDR3 has 13 amino acids. Germline loops: CDR1 LNHDA, CDR2 SQIVND (reference sequence). The CDR3: CASGSGISSAQYF. In nucleotides, the CDR3 is TGTGCCAGCGGGTCCGGGATCTCGTCAGCCCAGTACTTC.

The chain uses TRBV7-2 and TRBJ2-5; a possible D gene is TRBD2 (5 bases). The CDR3 runs 15 residues. V was cut by 5 bases and J by 4 bases, with 17 bases left in between. CDR1 SGHTA and CDR2 FQGNSA come from the germline V gene. CDR3 sequence (DNA): TGTGCCAGCAGCGATCGTCTAGCCCTCCGAGAGACCCAGTACTTC. It translates to CASSDRLALRETQYF.

The rearrangement links TRBV30 to TRBJ1-5, with a weak D call TRBD1 (5 bases). V was pared by 4 bases and J by 1 base, with 8 bases between. CDR1 is GTSNPN, CDR2 SVGIG, per germline (reference sequence). The CDR3 has 13 amino acids. The CDR3 here is CAWTGQSNQPQHF. The CDR3 DNA follows: TGTGCCTGGACGGGGCAGAGCAATCAGCCCCAGCATTTT.

This clone was recorded once. The chain combines TRBV7-8 with TRBJ2-7, with 12 bases matching TRBD1. CDR3 size: 13 residues. Unmatched junction bases numbered 4, after V lost 8 bases and J lost 5 bases. The germline V gene has CDR1 SGHVS and CDR2 FQNEAQ. The DNA of the CDR3 is TGTGCCAGCCGGGACAGGGGGCAGGACGAGCAGTACTTC. It codes for CASRDRGQDEQYF.

With regard to this clone: At the DNA level, this CDR3 is encoded by other sequences in the same sample as well. The chain carries TRBV18 and TRBJ2-5; 11 bases are a match to TRBD2. V was pared by 2 bases and J by 2 bases, with 1 base of the junction left unmatched. This CDR3 comprises 15 residues. Germline V lookup: CDR1 KGHSH, CDR2 LQKENI. The CDR3: CASSPRLAGQETQYF. DNA of the CDR3: TGTGCCAGCTCACCAAGACTAGCGGGACAAGAGACCCAGTACTTC.

J is TRBJ2-3 and V is TRBV28; D gene uncertain. This CDR3 spans 14 amino acids. CDR1 and CDR2 from the germline V gene are MDHEN and SYDVKM. V was shortened by 4 bases and J by 8 bases, with 16 bases between the two germline ends. The CDR3 coding sequence is TGTGCCAGCAGTTATAGTCGGATCTTAGCTACGCAGTATTTT. It encodes CASSYSRILATQYF.

This sequence joins TRBV11-3 and TRBJ2-1; TRBD1 matches 7 bases. From germline, CDR1 is SGHNT and CDR2 YENEEA. V was clipped by 3 bases and J by 5 bases; unmatched bases: 10. The CDR3 totals 16 residues. CDR3 coding DNA: TGTGCCAGCAGCTTGACAGGGAAAGAGATGGACAATGAGCAGTTCTTC. This encodes CASSLTGKEMDNEQFF. The full variable domain, rest sourced from reference TRBV11-3 and TRBJ2-1, is EAGVVQSPRYKIIEKKQPVAFWCNPISGHNTLYWYLQNLGQGPELLIRYENEEAVDDSQLPKDRFSAERLKGVDSTLKIQPAELGDSAVYLCASSLTGKEMDNEQFFGPGTRLTVL.

This chain links TRBV29-1 with TRBJ2-7, with D tentatively TRBD2 (6 bases). The germline V gene has CDR1 SQVTM and CDR2 ANQGSEA. V was cut by 1 base and J by 3 bases, with 10 bases left in between. The CDR3 sequence is 13 residues long. DNA for the CDR3: TGCAGCGTTGAAGTACGGGGAGGCTACGAGCAGTACTTC. Its translation: CSVEVRGGYEQYF.

A word on this clone: Other DNA sequences in this sample translate to the same CDR3. The chain is built from TRBV6-5 and TRBJ1-1; TRBD1 matches 7 bases. V lost 6 bases, J lost 4 bases, and 5 bases stayed unmatched. Germline-derived CDR1 and CDR2 are MNHEY and SVGAGI. CDR3 size: 13 residues. The CDR3 loop is CASRRTGATEAFF. The CDR3, as DNA: TGTGCCAGCAGACGAACAGGGGCCACTGAAGCTTTCTTT.

The chain combines TRBV11-3 with TRBJ2-7; the match to TRBD1 covers 9 bases. The CDR3 has 15 residues. V shed 5 bases and J 6 bases; nucleotides not matched to a gene: 11. Germline lookup yields CDR1 SGHNT and CDR2 YENEEA. CDR3 region: CASSDLGQGSPEQYF. CDR3 sequence (DNA): TGTGCCAGCAGCGACTTGGGACAGGGTTCTCCCGAGCAGTACTTC. Full variable domain (outside the CDR3, taken from reference TRBV11-3 and TRBJ2-7): EAGVVQSPRYKIIEKKQPVAFWCNPISGHNTLYWYLQNLGQGPELLIRYENEEAVDDSQLPKDRFSAERLKGVDSTLKIQPAELGDSAVYLCASSDLGQGSPEQYFGPGTRLTVT.

The J gene is TRBJ2-7, the V gene TRBV15; weak D call: TRBD1 (5 bases). The CDR3 spans 14 residues. CDR1 is LNHNV and CDR2 is YYDKDF in the germline V gene (reference sequence). Trimming took off 1 base at V and 4 bases at J, with 11 bases between the two ends. CDR3 DNA: TGTGCCACCAGCAGAGTGGACACCCTTTACGAGCAGTACTTC. This encodes CATSRVDTLYEQYF.